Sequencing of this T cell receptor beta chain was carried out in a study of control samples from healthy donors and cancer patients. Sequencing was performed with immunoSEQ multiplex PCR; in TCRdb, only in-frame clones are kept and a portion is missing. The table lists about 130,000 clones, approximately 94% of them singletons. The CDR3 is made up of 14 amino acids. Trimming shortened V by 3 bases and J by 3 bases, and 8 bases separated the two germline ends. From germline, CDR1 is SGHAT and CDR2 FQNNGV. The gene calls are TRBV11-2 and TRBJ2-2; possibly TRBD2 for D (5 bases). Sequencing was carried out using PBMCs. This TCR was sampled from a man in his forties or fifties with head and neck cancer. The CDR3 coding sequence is TGTGCCAGCAGCTTGTTGGGAGACACCGGGGAGCTGTTTTTT. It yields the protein CASSLLGDTGELFF.